The 23 T cell receptor beta chains given below trace back to one sample, sequenced in a study of tumor and adjacent non-tumor tissue in lung cancer. The library came from three nested PCR rounds adapted from ARM-PCR protocols. TCRdb re-called the multiplex PCR reads through MiXCR, storing one row per CDR3 protein. Of some 99,000 distinct CDR3 sequences listed, around 75% are singletons. No cell sorting was done before RNA was extracted from the tissue. What was sequenced was lung tumor tissue. The receptors were sampled from a woman aged 60 to 75 with non-small cell lung cancer.

This clonotype was seen just once. With a much larger clone just one base away, this may be a read error. The chain is built from TRBV6-5 and TRBJ2-4, with 9 bases lining up with TRBD1. The CDR3 is made up of 16 amino acids. Germline lookup yields CDR1 MNHEY and CDR2 SVGAGI. In DNA, the CDR3 is TGTGCCAGCAGCTCATACAGGGGGCTGGAGGAAAACATTCGGTACTTC. It encodes CASSSYRGLEENIRYF.

This chain uses TRBV10-2 with TRBJ1-5; possible D gene TRBD1, 7 bases. The J call may be wrong; the DNA end is better matched by TRBJ2-3. Germline CDR1 and CDR2: WSHSY and SAAADI. This CDR3 is 12 amino acids long. CDR3 amino acids: CASSVEGQPQYF. The CDR3 nucleotides read TGCGCCAGCAGTGTGGAGGGACAGCCCCAGTATTTT.

The gene calls are TRBV6-2 or TRBV6-3 and TRBJ2-7; TRBD1 aligns across 7 bases. The V segment lost 5 bases and the J segment 10 bases; nucleotides outside the gene matches: 11. Germline V lookup: CDR1 MNHEY, CDR2 SVGEGT. The CDR3 covers 13 residues. The CDR3 DNA sequence: TGTGCCAGCAGTCGCCGGATAGGGGGCGACCAGTACTTC. Its protein is CASSRRIGGDQYF.

Worth noting for this clonotype: This is likely a read error, given that the CDR3 carries no conserved phenylalanine or tryptophan at its end. V gene TRBV20-1 combines with J gene TRBJ2-5, with D possibly TRBD2 on 6 matching bases. Trimming shortened V by 2 bases and J by 1 base, and 14 bases separated the two germline ends. The CDR3 length is 15 residues. Germline V lookup: CDR1 DFQATT, CDR2 SNEGSKA (reference sequence). The CDR3 loop is CSARYFGGSQETQYS. The CDR3, as DNA: TGCAGTGCTAGATACTTCGGGGGATCCCAAGAGACCCAGTACTCC.

On this clonotype itself: Compared with germline, one end of the junction differs, possibly owing to a read error. The chain has TRBV11-3 and TRBJ2-3; possible D gene TRBD2, 6 bases. This CDR3 comprises 15 residues. CDR1 is SGHNT and CDR2 is YENEEA in the germline V gene. The CDR3 nucleotides read TGTGCCAGCAGTCCCGCCGGGCAGGGAGGTCATACGCAACATTTT. This sequence encodes CASSPAGQGGHTQHF.

As concerns this clonotype: The junction differs from germline at one of its ends, possibly a read error. This chain joins TRBV29-1 and TRBJ2-7; D perhaps matches TRBD1 (6 bases). CDR3 length: 15 residues. Germline V lookup: CDR1 SQVTM, CDR2 ANQGSEA. The CDR3 sequence is CSVGGTSSSVYEQHF. The CDR3 DNA reads TGCAGCGTTGGGGGGACATCCAGCTCAGTCTACGAGCAGCACTTC.

A word on this clonotype: Since a much larger clone is just one base distant, this may be a read error. The V and J genes are TRBV20-1 and TRBJ2-1; 12 bases match TRBD2. V lost 7 bases, J lost 7 bases, and 5 bases stayed unmatched. The CDR3 is 13 amino acids. Germline CDR1 is DFQATT and CDR2 is SNEGSKA (reference sequence). The DNA for the CDR3 is TGCAGTGTTGGACTAGCGGGGAGGAATGAGCAGTTCTTC. Translated: CSVGLAGRNEQFF.

Concerning this clonotype: One end of the junction varies from germline; a read error may be responsible. The chain combines TRBV11-2 with TRBJ1-6; D is uncertain. This CDR3 comprises 14 residues. CDR1 is SGHAT and CDR2 is FQNNGV in the germline V gene. The CDR3: CSSSLEACNSLLHF. In DNA, the CDR3 is TGCTCCAGCAGCTTAGAAGCATGTAATTCACTCCTCCACTTT.

This clonotype was seen ten or more times. The chain uses TRBV5-5 and TRBJ2-4; TRBD2 is a possible D gene (6 bases). In germline, CDR1 is SGHKS, CDR2 YYEKEE (reference sequence). The CDR3 consists of 16 residues. V was shortened by 1 base and J by 5 bases, with 16 bases between the two germline ends. The CDR3 region is CASSLRSGEFQNIQYF. The CDR3 coding sequence is TGTGCCAGCAGCTTGAGGTCGGGGGAATTCCAAAACATTCAGTACTTC. The full variable domain, with the rest looked up from reference TRBV5-5 and TRBJ2-4, is DAGVTQSPTHLIKTRGQQVTLRCSPISGHKSVSWYQQVLGQGPQFIFQYYEKEERGRGNFPDRFSARQFPNYSSELNVNALLLGDSALYLCASSLRSGEFQNIQYFGAGTRLSVL.

As regards this clonotype: A much more abundant neighbour one base away suggests this may be a read error. This chain connects TRBV11-2 to TRBJ1-4; D gene uncertain. V was pared by 6 bases and J by 7 bases, with 18 bases between. CDR1 SGHAT and CDR2 FQNNGV come from the germline V gene. This CDR3 is built from 15 residues. CDR3 region: CASSQVTRYGEKLFF. CDR3 nucleotide sequence: TGTGCCAGCAGTCAAGTTACAAGGTACGGTGAAAAACTGTTTTTT.

A single count supports this clonotype. A read error may account for a junction end that differs from germline. The gene calls are TRBV28 and TRBJ2-7; no firm D call. This CDR3 has 14 amino acids. Germline values: CDR1 MDHEN, CDR2 SYDVKM. CDR3 loop: CASSRIGLSYVQYF. CDR3 sequence (DNA): TGTGCTAGCAGTCGGATAGGGCTCTCTTACGTGCAGTACTTC.

Of note for this clonotype: A much larger clone sits a single nucleotide away, making a read error possible. This chain links TRBV6-5 with TRBJ1-6; TRBD1 aligns across 9 bases. This CDR3 comprises 15 residues. Germline V CDR1 and CDR2: MNHEY, SVGAGI. CDR3 loop: CASSYSGTGRSPLYF. Here the CDR3 DNA reads TGTGCCAGCAGTTACTCGGGGACAGGGCGGTCACCCCTCTACTTT.

The rearrangement uses TRBV11-2 and TRBJ2-3, with D perhaps given as TRBD1 or TRBD2 (5 bases each). Looked up from germline, CDR1 is SGHAT and CDR2 is FQNNGV. CDR3 length: 13 residues. Trimming removed 5 bases at V and 2 bases at J, with 8 bases between. The CDR3 protein is CASSRDHTDTQYF. The CDR3 DNA reads as TGTGCCAGCAGCAGGGACCACACAGATACGCAGTATTTT.

Of note for this clonotype: Its ends do not fully match the called genes, so a read error is possible. The rearrangement links TRBV11-1 to TRBJ2-7; D uncertain. The germline V gene has CDR1 SGHAT and CDR2 FQDESV (reference sequence). This CDR3 is 14 amino acids long. In DNA, the CDR3 is TGTGCCAGCAGCTTAGTGAATACAGCCTACGAGCAGTATTTC. Its translation is CASSLVNTAYEQYF.

A note on this clonotype: The junction does not match germline at one end; this may be a read error. The rearrangement links TRBV29-1 to TRBJ2-3; no firm D call. The CDR3 consists of 11 residues. The germline CDR1 and CDR2 sequences are SQVTM and ANQGSEA. The CDR3 sequence is CNGTSTDTQYF. For the CDR3, the DNA is TGCAACGGTACCTCCACAGATACTCAGTATTTT.

In the case of this clonotype: One base away lies a much larger clone, so this may be a sequencing read error. V and J are TRBV20-1 and TRBJ2-1, with TRBD1 identical over 8 bases. Germline CDR1 reads DFQATT; CDR2 reads SNEGSKA (reference sequence). The CDR3 runs 15 residues. The chain's CDR3 is CIANMGQGAPNEQFF. CDR3 coding DNA: TGCATTGCTAATATGGGCCAGGGGGCCCCTAATGAGCAGTTCTTC.

The V and J genes are TRBV11-2 and TRBJ2-3; D not certain. The CDR3 length is 15 residues. CDR1 and CDR2 from the germline V gene are SGHAT and FQNNGV. The V end was cut by 5 bases, the J end by 2 bases, with 14 bases between. CDR3 sequence reads: CASSPTGMATDTQYF. CDR3 bases: TGTGCCAGCAGCCCCACTGGGATGGCCACAGATACGCAGTATTTT.

The rearrangement uses TRBV13 and TRBJ2-3, with 9 bases matching TRBD2. V shed 5 bases and J 6 bases; nucleotides not matched to a gene: 9. The length of the CDR3 is 15 residues. CDR1 PRHDT and CDR2 FYEKMQ come from the germline V gene (reference sequence). The CDR3: CASSHSGGFADTQYF. In DNA, the CDR3 is TGTGCCAGCAGCCATAGCGGGGGCTTTGCGGATACGCAGTATTTT.

A remark on this clonotype: Relative to the germline gene, one junction end is altered; a read error may explain this. The rearrangement uses TRBV11-3 and TRBJ1-1; no definite D call. Germline V lookup: CDR1 SGHNT, CDR2 YENEEA. The CDR3 sequence is 15 residues long. The CDR3 here is CANSLDSWRGTEVFF. Written as DNA, the CDR3 is TGTGCCAACAGCTTAGATTCGTGGAGAGGCACTGAAGTTTTCTTT.

As regards this clonotype: Since a much larger clone is just one base distant, this may be a read error. V and J are TRBV5-4 and TRBJ2-1, with D possibly TRBD2 on 5 matching bases. The CDR3 runs to 13 residues. The germline CDR1 and CDR2 sequences are SGHNT and YYREEE (reference sequence). The CDR3 coding sequence is TGTGCCAGCAGCTTCACGGGGTACAATGAGCATTTCTTC. Translated, it gives CASSFTGYNEHFF.

This clonotype was detected many times. This chain connects TRBV12-3 or TRBV12-4 to TRBJ1-5; a possible D gene is TRBD1 (5 bases). The ends were cut back, 3 bases at V and 4 bases at J, with 7 bases in the middle. CDR3 length equals 13 residues. The CDR3 is CASSFQGNQPQHF. As DNA, the CDR3 is TGTGCCAGCAGTTTTCAGGGAAATCAGCCCCAGCATTTT.

Regarding this clonotype: This clone may be a read error of a much larger clone one base away. The chain carries TRBV4-1 and TRBJ1-5, with no clear D. Matching the DNA end better, TRBJ2-3 makes the J call doubtful. Germline CDR1 and CDR2: MGHRA and YSYEKL. CDR3 length equals 13 residues. CDR3: CASSRQLNQPQYF. CDR3 bases: TGCGCCAGCAGCCGCCAGCTCAATCAGCCCCAGTATTTT.

On this clonotype: Being one base from a much bigger clone, this may be a read error. The conserved phenylalanine or tryptophan is not found at the CDR3 terminus, so this likely reflects a read error. V and J are TRBV5-5 and TRBJ1-1, with D unresolved. This CDR3 has 10 residues. Looked up from germline, CDR1 is SGHKS and CDR2 is YYEKEE (reference sequence). The V and J ends lost 6 bases and 8 bases respectively, with 8 bases between them. CDR3 amino acids: CASIGTEAFI. In DNA form, the CDR3 reads TGTGCCAGCATAGGAACGGAAGCTTTCATT.